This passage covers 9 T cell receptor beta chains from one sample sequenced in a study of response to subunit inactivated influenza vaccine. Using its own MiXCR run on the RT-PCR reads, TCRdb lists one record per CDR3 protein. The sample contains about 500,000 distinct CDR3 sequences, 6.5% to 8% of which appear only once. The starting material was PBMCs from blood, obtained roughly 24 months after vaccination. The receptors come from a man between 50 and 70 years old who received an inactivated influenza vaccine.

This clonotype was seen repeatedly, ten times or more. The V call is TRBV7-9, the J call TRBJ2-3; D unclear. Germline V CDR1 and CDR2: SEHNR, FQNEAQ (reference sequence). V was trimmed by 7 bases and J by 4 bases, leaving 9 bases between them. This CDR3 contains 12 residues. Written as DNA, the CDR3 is TGTGCCAGCATGGGTATGGCAGATACGCAGTATTTT. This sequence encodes CASMGMADTQYF.

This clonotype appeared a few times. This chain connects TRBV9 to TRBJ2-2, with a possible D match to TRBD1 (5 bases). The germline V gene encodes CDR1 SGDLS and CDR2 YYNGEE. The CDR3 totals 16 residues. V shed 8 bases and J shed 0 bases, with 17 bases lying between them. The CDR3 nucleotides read TGTGCCAGTGAAGGGGTAGGGCCGGCGAACACCGGGGAGCTGTTTTTT. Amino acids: CASEGVGPANTGELFF.

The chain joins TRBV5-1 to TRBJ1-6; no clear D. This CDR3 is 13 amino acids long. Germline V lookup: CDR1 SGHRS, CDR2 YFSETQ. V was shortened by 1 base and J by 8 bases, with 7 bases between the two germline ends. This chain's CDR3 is CASSLSSDSPLHF. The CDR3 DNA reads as TGCGCCAGCAGCTTGTCCTCCGATTCACCCCTCCACTTT.

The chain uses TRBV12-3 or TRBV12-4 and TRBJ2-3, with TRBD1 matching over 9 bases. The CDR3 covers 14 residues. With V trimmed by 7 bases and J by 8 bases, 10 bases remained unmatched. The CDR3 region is CASTPAGQGGTQYF. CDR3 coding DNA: TGTGCCAGCACCCCCGCGGGACAGGGAGGTACGCAGTATTTT.

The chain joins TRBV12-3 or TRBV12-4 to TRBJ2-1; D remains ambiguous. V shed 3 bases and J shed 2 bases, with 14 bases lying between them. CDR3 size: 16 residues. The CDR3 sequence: CASSFLGKLAYNEQFF. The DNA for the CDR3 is TGTGCCAGCAGTTTTTTGGGGAAGTTAGCCTACAATGAGCAGTTCTTC.

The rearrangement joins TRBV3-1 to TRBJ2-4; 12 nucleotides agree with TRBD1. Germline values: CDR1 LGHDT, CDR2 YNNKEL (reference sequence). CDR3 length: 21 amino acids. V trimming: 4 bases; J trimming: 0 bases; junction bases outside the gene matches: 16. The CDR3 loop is CASSRAIPGQGAMVAKNIQYF. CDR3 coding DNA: TGTGCCAGCAGCCGCGCGATCCCGGGACAGGGGGCGATGGTAGCCAAAAACATTCAGTACTTC. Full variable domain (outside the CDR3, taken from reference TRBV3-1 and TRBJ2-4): DTAVSQTPKYLVTQMGNDKSIKCEQNLGHDTMYWYKQDSKKFLKIMFSYNNKELIINETVPNRFSPKSPDKAHLNLHINSLELGDSAVYFCASSRAIPGQGAMVAKNIQYFGAGTRLSVL.

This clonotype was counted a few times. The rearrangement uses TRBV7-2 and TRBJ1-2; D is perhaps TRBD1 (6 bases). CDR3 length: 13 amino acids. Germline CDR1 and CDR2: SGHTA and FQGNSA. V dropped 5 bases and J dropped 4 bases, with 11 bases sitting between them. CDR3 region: CASSPGQPYGYTF. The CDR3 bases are TGTGCCAGCAGCCCAGGACAGCCCTATGGCTACACCTTC.

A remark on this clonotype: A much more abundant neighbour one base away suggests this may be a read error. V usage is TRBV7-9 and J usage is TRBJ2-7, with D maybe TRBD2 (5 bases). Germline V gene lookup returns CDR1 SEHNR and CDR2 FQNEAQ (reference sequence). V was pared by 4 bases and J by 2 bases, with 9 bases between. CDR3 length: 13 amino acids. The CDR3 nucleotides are TGTGCCAGCAGCTCCCCCGGGGCCTACGAGCAGTACTTC. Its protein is CASSSPGAYEQYF.

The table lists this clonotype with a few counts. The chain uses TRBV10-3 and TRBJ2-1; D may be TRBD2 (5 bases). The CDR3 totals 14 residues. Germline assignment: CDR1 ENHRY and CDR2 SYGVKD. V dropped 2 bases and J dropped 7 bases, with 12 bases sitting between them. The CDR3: CAISEEAGGNEQFF. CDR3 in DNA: TGTGCCATCAGTGAGGAGGCGGGCGGGAATGAGCAGTTCTTC.